This TCR beta chain is drawn from a study of control samples from healthy donors and cancer patients. The table came from immunoSEQ multiplex PCR; TCRdb's copy has only in-frame clones and leaves some out. The sample lists approximately 80,000 clones, over 75% occurring once. Trimming took 4 bases from V and 6 from J, leaving 10 bases between them. CDR1 is SGHRS, CDR2 YFSETQ, per germline. The CDR3 covers 13 residues. This clone was observed a single time. The chain carries TRBV5-1 and TRBJ1-4; D possibly corresponds to TRBD1 (5 bases). Source material: blood. The TCR was taken from a woman between 45 and 60 years old in good health. In DNA form, the CDR3 reads TGCGCCAGCAGCCGCCTACAGGATGAAAAACTGTTTTTT. Translated: CASSRLQDEKLFF.